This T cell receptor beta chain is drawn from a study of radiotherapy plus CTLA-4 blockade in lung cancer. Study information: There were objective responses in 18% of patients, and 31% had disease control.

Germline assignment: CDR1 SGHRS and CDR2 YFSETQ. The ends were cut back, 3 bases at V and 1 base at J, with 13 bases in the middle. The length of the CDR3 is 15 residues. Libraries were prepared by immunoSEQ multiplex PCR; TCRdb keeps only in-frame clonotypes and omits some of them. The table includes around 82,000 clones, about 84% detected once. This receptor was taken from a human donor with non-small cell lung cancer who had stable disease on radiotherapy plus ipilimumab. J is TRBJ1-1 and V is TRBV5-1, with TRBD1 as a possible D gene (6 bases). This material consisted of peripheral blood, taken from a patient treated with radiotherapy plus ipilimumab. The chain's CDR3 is CASSYHAQGNTEAFF. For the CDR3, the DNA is TGCGCCAGCAGCTATCACGCACAGGGGAACACTGAAGCTTTCTTT. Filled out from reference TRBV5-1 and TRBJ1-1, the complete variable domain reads KAGVTQTPRYLIKTRGQQVTLSCSPISGHRSVSWYQQTPGQGLQFLFEYFSETQRNKGNFPGRFSGRQFSNSRSEMNVSTLELGDSALYLCASSYHAQGNTEAFFGQGTRLTVV.